This record concerns one T cell receptor (beta chain) sequence. The antigen remains unidentified. This specimen belongs to a study of CD8+CD57+ T cells in acquired aplastic anemia. About the study: Mean yield of DNA from sorted CD4+ and CD8+ cells was approximately 3 ug.

Genomic DNA constituted the template upon which TCR beta VDJ and CDR3 profiling was performed. From the reads, TCRdb called clonotypes with MiXCR, one entry per CDR3 protein. This repertoire shows around 200,000 distinct CDR3 sequences, around 47% found once; its top ten account for around a tenth. This CDR3 region has 11 residues. The germline gives CDR1 SGHVS, CDR2 FNYEAQ. V was shortened by 6 bases and J by 14 bases, with 14 bases between the two germline ends. Sequencing involved patients with CD8+CD57+ cell expansion previously shown by flow cytometry. When blood sampling took place, the patients had received no therapy. Study-level points and caveats: Common to patients and controls were approximately 30 CD8+ CDR3 sequences.

The TCR comes from a human donor with aplastic anemia. The sequenced material came from sorted CD4+, CD8+, or CD8+CD57+ T cells (not recorded which) from PBMCs. This sequence joins TRBV7-6 and TRBJ2-1; D gene unclear. The CDR3: CASSSDKVKFF. CDR3 sequence (DNA): TGTGCCAGCAGTTCCGACAAGGTGAAGTTCTTC.